These T cell receptor beta chains were read from a single sample in a study of blood T cells in healthy people across ages. TCRdb itself ran the 5' RACE reads through MiXCR, one entry per CDR3 protein. The table shows about 1.7 million distinct CDR3 sequences, with approximately 30% occurring only once. What was sequenced was blood. These receptors all stem from a woman aged 25 to 39 in good health. Each CDR3 is given with its conserved first and last residue. D genes are given only for firm matches. Expanded clones get a size class; other rows say once, few or many, or leave the size out.

clone size: NA; D gene: NA; J gene: TRBJ2-1; V gene: TRBV12-3/TRBV12-4; CDR3 protein: CASKGGTTNNEQFF; CDR3 DNA: TGTGCCAGCAAGGGGGGGACTACCAACAATGAGCAGTTCTTC
clone size: few; D gene: NA; J gene: TRBJ2-6; V gene: TRBV20-1; CDR3 protein: CSARLAGGANVLTF; CDR3 DNA: TGCAGTGCTAGATTGGCAGGTGGGGCCAACGTCCTGACTTTC
clone size: few; D gene: NA; J gene: TRBJ2-1; V gene: TRBV7-2; CDR3 protein: CASSLQGSGNEQFF; CDR3 DNA: TGTGCCAGCAGCTTACAGGGCTCGGGGAATGAGCAGTTCTTC
clone size: NA; D gene: NA; J gene: TRBJ1-2; V gene: TRBV15; CDR3 protein: CATSNPNEGIYGYTF; CDR3 DNA: TGTGCCACCAGCAACCCCAACGAGGGGATCTATGGCTACACCTTC
clone size: many; D gene: NA; J gene: TRBJ1-4; V gene: TRBV5-5; CDR3 protein: CASRRTGGYEKLFF; CDR3 DNA: TGTGCCAGCAGGCGGACTGGAGGTTATGAAAAACTGTTTTTT
clone size: few; D gene: NA; J gene: TRBJ2-1; V gene: TRBV18; CDR3 protein: CASSPSRAWEQFF; CDR3 DNA: TGTGCCAGCTCACCAAGCAGGGCTTGGGAGCAGTTCTTC
clone size: NA; D gene: NA; J gene: TRBJ1-2; V gene: TRBV14; CDR3 protein: CASSQSEESEDKVDTF; CDR3 DNA: TGTGCCAGCAGCCAATCAGAAGAAAGTGAGGACAAGGTGGACACCTTC
clone size: many; D gene: TRBD2; J gene: TRBJ2-1; V gene: TRBV5-1; CDR3 protein: CASSRTSGTYNEQFF; CDR3 DNA: TGTGCCAGCAGCCGGACTAGCGGGACCTACAATGAGCAGTTCTTC
clone size: few; D gene: NA; J gene: TRBJ2-5; V gene: TRBV4-1; CDR3 protein: CASSHLARGETQYF; CDR3 DNA: TGCGCCAGCAGCCACCTAGCGAGAGGGGAGACCCAGTACTTC
clone size: NA; D gene: TRBD1; J gene: TRBJ1-1; V gene: TRBV7-9; CDR3 protein: CASSQTGVAFF; CDR3 DNA: TGTGCCAGCAGCCAAACAGGGGTAGCTTTCTTT
clone size: many; D gene: NA; J gene: TRBJ2-6; V gene: TRBV29-1; CDR3 protein: CSVLIWENGANVLTF; CDR3 DNA: TGCAGCGTTCTCATCTGGGAAAATGGGGCCAACGTCCTGACTTTC
clone size: NA; D gene: NA; J gene: TRBJ2-6; V gene: TRBV5-1; CDR3 protein: CASSLEQTGANVLTF; CDR3 DNA: TGCGCCAGCAGCTTGGAGCAGACTGGGGCCAACGTCCTGACTTTC
clone size: NA; D gene: TRBD1; J gene: TRBJ1-1; V gene: TRBV12-3/TRBV12-4; CDR3 protein: CASSATGTGVREAFF; CDR3 DNA: TGTGCCAGCAGTGCCACCGGGACAGGCGTAAGAGAGGCTTTCTTT
clone size: NA; D gene: NA; J gene: TRBJ2-1; V gene: TRBV6-1; CDR3 protein: CASRDLNRNEQFF; CDR3 DNA: TGTGCCAGCAGGGACCTAAATAGGAATGAGCAGTTCTTC
clone size: few; D gene: NA; J gene: TRBJ1-4; V gene: TRBV20-1; CDR3 protein: CSAREPGATNEKLFF; CDR3 DNA: TGCAGTGCTAGAGAGCCGGGGGCAACTAATGAAAAACTGTTTTTT
clone size: many; D gene: TRBD2; J gene: TRBJ2-1; V gene: TRBV29-1; CDR3 protein: CSVEGRAHYEQFF; CDR3 DNA: TGCAGCGTTGAGGGGAGGGCCCACTATGAGCAGTTCTTC
clone size: NA; D gene: TRBD1; J gene: TRBJ2-5; V gene: TRBV15; CDR3 protein: CATSTDNGQGGRETQYF; CDR3 DNA: TGTGCCACCAGCACGGATAATGGACAGGGGGGACGGGAGACCCAGTACTTC
clone size: NA; D gene: NA; J gene: TRBJ1-1; V gene: TRBV6-2/TRBV6-3; CDR3 protein: CASSTTMTANAEAFF; CDR3 DNA: TGTGCCAGCAGTACCACCATGACGGCGAACGCTGAAGCTTTCTTT
clone size: many; D gene: NA; J gene: TRBJ2-7; V gene: TRBV21-1; CDR3 protein: CASSKEYSSGILRDEQYF; CDR3 DNA: TGTGCCAGCAGCAAAGAGTACTCTAGCGGGATACTTCGGGACGAGCAGTACTTC
clone size: NA; D gene: NA; J gene: TRBJ1-2; V gene: TRBV6-1; CDR3 protein: CAIAGPPYYGYTF; CDR3 DNA: TGTGCCATCGCGGGCCCGCCCTACTATGGCTACACCTTC
clone size: NA; D gene: NA; J gene: TRBJ1-6; V gene: TRBV2; CDR3 protein: CASLLTANNSPLHF; CDR3 DNA: TGTGCCAGTCTTTTGACAGCCAATAATTCGCCCCTCCACTTT
clone size: few; D gene: NA; J gene: TRBJ2-7; V gene: TRBV6-6; CDR3 protein: CASSYPSEGYEQYF; CDR3 DNA: TGTGCCAGCAGTTACCCGTCAGAGGGCTACGAGCAGTACTTC
clone size: NA; D gene: NA; J gene: TRBJ1-5; V gene: TRBV2; CDR3 protein: CASSEWGQDSNQPQHF; CDR3 DNA: TGTGCCAGCAGTGAATGGGGACAAGATAGCAATCAGCCCCAGCATTTT
clone size: many; D gene: NA; J gene: TRBJ2-5; V gene: TRBV12-3/TRBV12-4; CDR3 protein: CATGGLETQYF; CDR3 DNA: TGTGCCACCGGGGGGCTCGAGACCCAGTACTTC
clone size: NA; D gene: TRBD1; J gene: TRBJ2-1; V gene: TRBV7-9; CDR3 protein: CASNLSRQGNEQFF; CDR3 DNA: TGTGCCAGCAACTTAAGTCGACAGGGTAATGAGCAGTTCTTC
clone size: few; D gene: TRBD1; J gene: TRBJ1-4; V gene: TRBV5-6; CDR3 protein: CASSLEGGRNEKLFF; CDR3 DNA: TGTGCCAGCAGCTTGGAAGGGGGCAGAAATGAAAAACTGTTTTTT
clone size: few; D gene: NA; J gene: TRBJ1-2; V gene: TRBV4-1; CDR3 protein: CASSHPGTEGYTF; CDR3 DNA: TGCGCCAGCAGCCACCCCGGGACTGAAGGCTACACCTTC
clone size: few; D gene: NA; J gene: TRBJ2-5; V gene: TRBV2; CDR3 protein: CASSGVARQETQYF; CDR3 DNA: TGTGCCAGCAGTGGCGTGGCGAGGCAAGAGACCCAGTACTTC
clone size: few; D gene: NA; J gene: TRBJ1-5; V gene: TRBV7-9; CDR3 protein: CASSFTGPGRPQHF; CDR3 DNA: TGTGCCAGCAGCTTTACAGGACCTGGACGGCCCCAGCATTTT
clone size: NA; D gene: TRBD2; J gene: TRBJ2-3; V gene: TRBV29-1; CDR3 protein: CSVNQRGDTDTQYF; CDR3 DNA: TGCAGCGTTAATCAGCGGGGGGACACAGATACGCAGTATTTT
clone size: few; D gene: NA; J gene: TRBJ2-1; V gene: TRBV7-2; CDR3 protein: CASSLWLYNEQFF; CDR3 DNA: TGTGCCAGCAGCTTGTGGCTTTACAATGAGCAGTTCTTC
clone size: few; D gene: NA; J gene: TRBJ2-5; V gene: TRBV6-6; CDR3 protein: CASSYSSRVGETQYF; CDR3 DNA: TGTGCCAGCAGTTACTCCAGCAGGGTGGGGGAGACCCAGTACTTC